This is a list of T cell receptor beta chains from one sample in a study of sequential checkpoint blockade in melanoma. Using immunoSEQ multiplex PCR, the repertoire was profiled, and TCRdb retains in-frame clones only, with some absent. The sample holds 17,000 or so clones, approximately 70% seen once. The source material was CD8+ T cells sorted from blood (inferred from file names), sampled from a patient given nivolumab and ipilimumab in sequence. Every receptor here comes from a human donor with melanoma. Both conserved end residues are part of each CDR3. D genes are given only for firm matches. Not every row has a clone size; where given, it reads once, few, many or a size class.

J,D,V,size,CDR3,DNA
TRBJ2-7,-,TRBV7-9,few,CASSLDGVHEQYF,TGTGCCAGCAGCTTAGACGGAGTCCACGAGCAGTACTTC
TRBJ1-5,-,TRBV6-5,-,CASSLGLSNQPQHF,TGTGCCAGCAGTCTGGGACTCAGCAATCAGCCCCAGCATTTT
TRBJ2-7,-,TRBV6-6,few,CAISEAYEQYF,TGTGCCATCAGTGAGGCCTACGAGCAGTACTTC
TRBJ1-1,-,TRBV25-1,-,CASSQGEAFF,TGTGCCAGCTCTCAGGGTGAAGCTTTCTTT
TRBJ2-5,-,TRBV15,medium-sized,CATSRGTLAETQYF,TGTGCCACCAGCAGGGGGACACTCGCGGAGACCCAGTACTTC
TRBJ1-1,TRBD1,TRBV9,-,CASSENRGQNTEAFF,TGTGCCAGCAGCGAAAACAGGGGGCAGAACACTGAAGCTTTCTTT
TRBJ2-7,-,TRBV4-1,few,CASSQEWSGVSYEQYF,TGCGCCAGCAGCCAAGAATGGTCGGGAGTCTCCTACGAGCAGTACTTC
TRBJ2-1,TRBD2,TRBV7-2,-,CASSLEAGGYNEQFF,TGTGCCAGCAGCTTAGAAGCGGGAGGCTACAATGAGCAGTTCTTC
TRBJ2-1,TRBD2,TRBV10-2,-,CASSESVILAGNNEQFF,TGCGCCAGCAGTGAGTCGGTCATACTAGCGGGGAACAATGAGCAGTTCTTC
TRBJ1-1,-,TRBV6-1,-,CASSVNGADTEAFF,TGTGCCAGCAGTGTGAATGGGGCGGACACTGAAGCTTTCTTT
TRBJ1-4,-,TRBV30,-,CAWSVLHQTDFNEKLFF,TGTGCCTGGAGTGTATTACACCAGACGGACTTTAATGAAAAACTGTTTTTT
TRBJ2-1,TRBD1,TRBV4-3,-,CASSQGTGNEQFF,TGCGCCAGCAGCCAAGGGACAGGGAATGAGCAGTTCTTC
TRBJ1-1,-,TRBV15,once,CATSRPGMGTEAFF,TGTGCCACCAGCAGACCGGGGATGGGCACTGAAGCTTTCTTT
TRBJ1-3,-,TRBV6-5,-,CASSTGQRNTIYF,TGTGCCAGCAGTACCGGACAGCGAAACACCATATATTTT
TRBJ2-3,TRBD2,TRBV9,-,CASSRYRWSSGRGTDTQYF,TGTGCCAGCAGCCGATACAGGTGGTCTAGCGGGAGAGGGACAGATACGCAGTATTTT
TRBJ2-7,TRBD2,TRBV7-2,once,CASSSSNPSGGTYEQYF,TGTGCCAGCAGCTCTTCCAACCCTAGCGGGGGAACCTACGAGCAGTACTTC
TRBJ2-1,TRBD1,TRBV9,few,CASSVEGTGSYNEQFF,TGTGCCAGCAGCGTAGAGGGGACAGGCTCCTACAATGAGCAGTTCTTC
TRBJ2-3,TRBD1,TRBV9,-,CASSLYRGGDTQYF,TGTGCCAGCAGCCTTTACAGGGGCGGAGATACGCAGTATTTT
TRBJ2-3,-,TRBV11-3,-,CASSSEPGWVDTQYF,TGTGCCAGCAGCTCCGAACCGGGATGGGTGGATACGCAGTATTTT
TRBJ2-2,TRBD2,TRBV10-1,-,CASSEEGLAGGNTGELFF,TGCGCCAGCAGTGAGGAGGGACTAGCGGGAGGGAACACCGGGGAGCTGTTTTTT
TRBJ2-7,-,TRBV12-5,-,CASGLPPGYEQYF,TGTGCTAGTGGTTTGCCGCCCGGCTACGAGCAGTACTTC
TRBJ2-1,-,TRBV27,once,CASSTSFSYNEQFF,TGTGCCAGCAGTACCAGTTTCTCCTACAATGAGCAGTTCTTC
TRBJ1-1,-,TRBV25-1,-,CASSDDPGVATPNTEAFF,TGTGCCAGCAGTGACGATCCAGGGGTTGCGACCCCGAACACTGAAGCTTTCTTT